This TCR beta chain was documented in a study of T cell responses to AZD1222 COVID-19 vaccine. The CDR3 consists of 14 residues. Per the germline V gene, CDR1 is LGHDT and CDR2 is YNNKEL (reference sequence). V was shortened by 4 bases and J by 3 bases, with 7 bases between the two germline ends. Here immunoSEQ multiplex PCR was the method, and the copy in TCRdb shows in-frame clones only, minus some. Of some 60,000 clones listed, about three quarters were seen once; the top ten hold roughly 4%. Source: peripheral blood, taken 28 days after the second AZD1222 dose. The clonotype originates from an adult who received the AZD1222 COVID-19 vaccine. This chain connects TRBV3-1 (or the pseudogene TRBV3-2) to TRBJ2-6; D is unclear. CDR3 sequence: CASSPSIGANVLTF. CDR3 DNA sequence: TGTGCCAGCAGCCCCTCGATTGGGGCCAACGTCCTGACTTTC.